These T cell receptor beta chains were read from a single sample in a study of OX40 agonist ivuxolimab in advanced cancers. Using immunoSEQ multiplex PCR, the repertoire was profiled, and TCRdb retains in-frame clones only, with some absent. This table has 60,000 to 95,000 clones, less than 90% appearing once. The sequencing used CD4+ or CD8+ T cells sorted from blood, collected in a trial of the OX40 agonist ivuxolimab. These receptors came from an adult with an advanced solid tumor such as melanoma, head and neck, liver or kidney cancer. CDR3s include the opening cysteine and the closing phenylalanine or tryptophan. Fields, in order: V gene, D gene, J gene, clone size, CDR3 DNA, CDR3 protein. A D gene is named only where the DNA matches it firmly. Clone size appears in some rows only: once, few, many, or a class for an expanded clone.

TRBV15	.	TRBJ2-1	.	TGTGCCACCAGCAGAGACAGGGGCTCCTACAATGAGCAGTTCTTC	CATSRDRGSYNEQFF
TRBV10-3	TRBD1	TRBJ1-2	once	TGTGCCATCAGTCCCACCGGGACAGGGGGGTTTTTGGGCTATGGCTACACCTTC	CAISPTGTGGFLGYGYTF
TRBV11-2	TRBD1	TRBJ2-7	.	TGTGCCAGCAGCTCTCCGGGACAGGGCTACGAGCAGTACTTC	CASSSPGQGYEQYF
TRBV6-5	TRBD1	TRBJ2-7	.	TGTGCCAGCAGCCTCGACAGGGCCCAGGTCCGACCGCAGTACTTC	CASSLDRAQVRPQYF
TRBV5-5	.	TRBJ1-2	.	TGTGCCAGCAGTATCTCGGGACCCAGCCTCTATGGCTACACCTTC	CASSISGPSLYGYTF
TRBV27	.	TRBJ1-5	.	TGTGCCAGCAGTTCTCAGGGGTTTAGCAATCAGCCCCAGCATTTT	CASSSQGFSNQPQHF
TRBV5-6	.	TRBJ1-2	.	TGTGCCAGCAGTCCCGGGACGTCCCTCCGGGACTATGGCTACACCTTC	CASSPGTSLRDYGYTF
TRBV7-2	.	TRBJ2-5	once	TGTGCCAGCAGCCCCCCCGGGGAACAAGAGACCCAGTACTTC	CASSPPGEQETQYF
TRBV18	TRBD2	TRBJ2-7	.	TGTGCCAGTCAACCACTAGCGGGGGGATCCTACGAGCAGTACTTC	CASQPLAGGSYEQYF
TRBV6-5	.	TRBJ1-2	.	TGTGCCAGCATCAAGGGAGGGTATGGGGGCTACACCTTC	CASIKGGYGGYTF
TRBV5-8	.	TRBJ1-2	.	TGTGCCAGCAGCTTGGCTTACCAGGGAAACTATGGCTACACCTTC	CASSLAYQGNYGYTF
TRBV2	.	TRBJ1-2	.	TGTGCCAGCAGGATCACACCTAATGGCTACACCTTC	CASRITPNGYTF
TRBV6-1	.	TRBJ2-3	.	TGTGCCAGCAGTGAAAGGGGGGTGACAGGCCGAAAGCCTCCGGATACGCAGTATTTT	CASSERGVTGRKPPDTQYF
TRBV25-1	TRBD1	TRBJ2-2	.	TGTGCCAGCAGTGCGGGACAGGGGGCCGGGGAGCTGTTTTTT	CASSAGQGAGELFF
TRBV5-1	.	TRBJ1-5	.	TGCGCCAGCAGCTTGGGAGCCGATCAGCCCCAGCATTTT	CASSLGADQPQHF
TRBV19	TRBD1	TRBJ1-2	.	TGTGCCAGTACCCCCGTGGACAGGGGGCTTGGTGGCTACACCTTC	CASTPVDRGLGGYTF
TRBV4-2	TRBD1	TRBJ1-5	.	TGTGCCAGCAGCCTGGACAGGGGAAGAGGTCAGCCCCAGCATTTT	CASSLDRGRGQPQHF
TRBV7-9	.	TRBJ1-1	.	TGTGCCAGCAGCCCCTGGTACACTGAAGCTTTCTTT	CASSPWYTEAFF
TRBV7-9	.	TRBJ1-1	.	TGTGCCAGCAGCTTAGAACCGGGAGGAATGACTGAAGCTTTCTTT	CASSLEPGGMTEAFF
TRBV20-1	.	TRBJ2-5	.	TGCAGGCTAGCGAATAGAGAGACCCAGTACTTC	CRLANRETQYF
TRBV7-3	TRBD2	TRBJ2-5	once	TGTGCCAGCAGCCGGACTAGCGGAGAGGAAGAGACCCAGTACTTC	CASSRTSGEEETQYF
TRBV21-1	.	TRBJ2-2	.	TGTGCCAGCAGCGGACCTTGGAACTACACCGGGGAGCTGTTTTTT	CASSGPWNYTGELFF